The rows below give T cell receptor beta chains drawn from one sample of a study of cytomegalovirus exposure and HLA in healthy donors. Measured with immunoSEQ multiplex PCR; TCRdb has only the in-frame clones, and not every one. This table has under 150,000 clones, roughly three quarters appearing once. Sequencing was carried out using PBMCs. These receptors came from a woman aged 40 to 50 in good health and CMV-seronegative. The CDR3 runs from the conserved cysteine through the conserved F or W. D genes are given only for firm matches. Size values are once, few and many counts, or a class for expanded clones, and some rows have none.

length: 14; size: few; V: TRBV5-1; D: .; J: TRBJ1-1; DNA: TGCGCCAGCAGCTTGGATACGGGGGTGACTGAAGCTTTCTTT; CDR3: CASSLDTGVTEAFF
length: 15; size: few; V: TRBV19; D: TRBD1; J: TRBJ1-4; DNA: TGTGCCAGTAGCACCGGGACAGGGGCCCAAGCGTACCTGTTTTTT; CDR3: CASSTGTGAQAYLFF
length: 17; size: .; V: TRBV27; D: TRBD2; J: TRBJ2-7; DNA: TGTGCCAGCAGTTTATTTCATCCGGGGGGAGGCACCTACGAGCAGTACTTC; CDR3: CASSLFHPGGGTYEQYF
length: 17; size: .; V: TRBV5-1; D: .; J: TRBJ2-3; DNA: TGCGCCAGCAGCTTCAGCGGCCCTTATTCTAGCACAGATACGCAGTATTTT; CDR3: CASSFSGPYSSTDTQYF
length: 14; size: .; V: TRBV28; D: .; J: TRBJ1-6; DNA: TGTGCCAGCAATGAGGGGCGCCGGAGGGCACCCCTCCACTTT; CDR3: CASNEGRRRAPLHF
length: 16; size: few; V: TRBV5-8; D: TRBD1; J: TRBJ2-7; DNA: TGTGCCAGCAGGTTCCCGACAGGGGGCCTCTCCTACGAGCAGTACTTC; CDR3: CASRFPTGGLSYEQYF
length: 13; size: .; V: TRBV5-5; D: .; J: TRBJ1-2; DNA: TGTGCCAGCAGCGCCCGTGGGGGGGAGGGCTACACCTTC; CDR3: CASSARGGEGYTF
length: 16; size: .; V: TRBV15; D: .; J: TRBJ1-5; DNA: TGTGCCACCAGCAGAGAGGTCTCCGAGGGGGATCAGCCCCAGCATTTT; CDR3: CATSREVSEGDQPQHF
length: 18; size: .; V: TRBV12-5; D: TRBD2; J: TRBJ2-2; DNA: TGTGCTAGTGGTTCGTACCCGGGAGGCTCGATGAACACCGGGGAGCTGTTTTTT; CDR3: CASGSYPGGSMNTGELFF
length: 14; size: few; V: TRBV5-1; D: TRBD1; J: TRBJ1-4; DNA: TGCGCCAGCAGCATACGGACAGGGAATGAAAAACTGTTTTTT; CDR3: CASSIRTGNEKLFF
length: 13; size: .; V: TRBV10-1; D: TRBD2; J: TRBJ2-1; DNA: TGCGCCAGCAGTACCGGGACTAGAAATGAGCAGTTCTTC; CDR3: CASSTGTRNEQFF
length: 16; size: .; V: TRBV27; D: TRBD1; J: TRBJ1-2; DNA: TGTGCCAGCAGTCCTCTCATCCGGGACAGGGTCCATGGCTACACCTTC; CDR3: CASSPLIRDRVHGYTF
length: 10; size: .; V: TRBV19; D: .; J: TRBJ2-5; DNA: TGTGCCATCCCTGAAGAGACCCAGTACTTC; CDR3: CAIPEETQYF
length: 14; size: .; V: TRBV30; D: TRBD1; J: TRBJ2-7; DNA: TGTGCCTGGAGTGTTGGAACAGGGGTCTACGAGCAGTACTTC; CDR3: CAWSVGTGVYEQYF
length: 15; size: .; V: TRBV25-1; D: .; J: TRBJ2-2; DNA: TGTGCCAGCAGCCCAAGGGAAGCGGGCACCGGGGAGCTGTTTTTT; CDR3: CASSPREAGTGELFF
length: 15; size: .; V: TRBV5-6; D: .; J: TRBJ2-1; DNA: TGTGCCAGCAGCCGGACAGCCCTTAGGGGCAATGAGCAGTTCTTC; CDR3: CASSRTALRGNEQFF
length: 15; size: .; V: TRBV10-2; D: .; J: TRBJ1-5; DNA: TGCGCCAGCAGTGATAGAAGGGGTGGCAATCAGCCCCAGCATTTT; CDR3: CASSDRRGGNQPQHF
length: 14; size: .; V: TRBV2; D: .; J: TRBJ2-7; DNA: TGTGCCAGCAGTTACTTAGAGACAGAAGGCGAGCAGTACTTC; CDR3: CASSYLETEGEQYF
length: 14; size: .; V: TRBV5-1; D: TRBD1; J: TRBJ2-4; DNA: TGCGCCAGCAGCTTTGCGACAGGGGAAAACATTCAGTACTTC; CDR3: CASSFATGENIQYF
length: 16; size: few; V: TRBV5-8; D: TRBD1; J: TRBJ2-3; DNA: TGTGCCAGCAGCCTTGGACAGGTCGTATGGACAGATACGCAGTATTTT; CDR3: CASSLGQVVWTDTQYF
length: 13; size: few; V: TRBV5-4; D: .; J: TRBJ2-7; DNA: TGTGCCAGCAGTCTTTCCCCGGCCTACGAGCAGTACTTC; CDR3: CASSLSPAYEQYF
length: 14; size: once; V: TRBV6-6; D: .; J: TRBJ1-1; DNA: TGTGCCAGCAGTTACGACAGAGGGAACACTGAAGCTTTCTTT; CDR3: CASSYDRGNTEAFF
length: 15; size: .; V: TRBV29-1; D: .; J: TRBJ1-3; DNA: TGCAGCGTTGAAGGCCCACCCGGTACTGGAAACACCATATATTTT; CDR3: CSVEGPPGTGNTIYF
length: 14; size: .; V: TRBV28; D: TRBD1; J: TRBJ1-5; DNA: TGTGCCAGCAGCCGACAGGGACCCAATCAGCCCCAGCATTTT; CDR3: CASSRQGPNQPQHF
length: 16; size: few; V: TRBV4-1; D: .; J: TRBJ2-7; DNA: TGCGCCAGCAGCCAACCGACATTGGGGCGGGGGCACGAGCAGTACTTC; CDR3: CASSQPTLGRGHEQYF
length: 16; size: .; V: TRBV4-2; D: .; J: TRBJ2-3; DNA: TGTGCCAGCAGCCAAGAACTGGGCGGGGGCACAGATACGCAGTATTTT; CDR3: CASSQELGGGTDTQYF
length: 14; size: .; V: TRBV28; D: .; J: TRBJ1-3; DNA: TGTGCCAGCAGTTTGGACAGATCTGGAAACACCATATATTTT; CDR3: CASSLDRSGNTIYF
length: 16; size: .; V: TRBV19; D: TRBD2; J: TRBJ2-3; DNA: TGTGCCAGTAATCCTCAAAGCGGGATACTCACAGATACGCAGTATTTT; CDR3: CASNPQSGILTDTQYF
length: 15; size: .; V: TRBV5-5; D: .; J: TRBJ2-7; DNA: TGTGCCAGCAGCTTGGGGATTCGCGGGGCCTACGAGCAGTACTTC; CDR3: CASSLGIRGAYEQYF
length: 13; size: .; V: TRBV5-1; D: .; J: TRBJ1-1; DNA: TGCGCCAGCAGCTTGGTTGGGAGCGCTGAAGCTTTCTTT; CDR3: CASSLVGSAEAFF
length: 16; size: .; V: TRBV18; D: TRBD2; J: TRBJ2-1; DNA: TGTGCCAGCTCACTTATAGCGGGAGAGGCGTGGAATGAGCAGTTCTTC; CDR3: CASSLIAGEAWNEQFF
length: 13; size: .; V: TRBV7-9; D: .; J: TRBJ1-2; DNA: TGTGCCAGCAGCTTAGGCGGGGTTTATGGCTACACCTTC; CDR3: CASSLGGVYGYTF
length: 15; size: .; V: TRBV2; D: TRBD1; J: TRBJ1-3; DNA: TGTGCCAGCAGTGGACAGGGGGCATACGGAAACACCATATATTTT; CDR3: CASSGQGAYGNTIYF
length: 13; size: few; V: TRBV5-6; D: TRBD1; J: TRBJ1-1; DNA: TGTGCCAGCAGCCTCCGGACAGGGTTCGAAGCTTTCTTT; CDR3: CASSLRTGFEAFF
length: 16; size: few; V: TRBV7-6; D: TRBD2; J: TRBJ2-3; DNA: TGTGCCAGCAGCTTAATGCCAGCGGGGGGGCAAGATACGCAGTATTTT; CDR3: CASSLMPAGGQDTQYF
length: 14; size: .; V: TRBV27; D: .; J: TRBJ1-5; DNA: TGTGCCAGCAGTTTTCGGAGCTCCAGTCAGCCCCAGCATTTT; CDR3: CASSFRSSSQPQHF
length: 15; size: .; V: TRBV5-4; D: .; J: TRBJ1-2; DNA: TGTGCCAGCAGCTCTCCACTCTTACGAGGGAATGGCTACACCTTC; CDR3: CASSSPLLRGNGYTF
length: 13; size: .; V: TRBV19; D: TRBD1; J: TRBJ1-5; DNA: TGTGCCAGTAGCTGGACAGGCCATCAGCCCCAGCATTTT; CDR3: CASSWTGHQPQHF
length: 15; size: .; V: TRBV27; D: TRBD1; J: TRBJ1-6; DNA: TGTGCCAGCAGTTCCACGGGACAGTATAATTCACCCCTCCACTTT; CDR3: CASSSTGQYNSPLHF
length: 15; size: .; V: TRBV7-2; D: TRBD2; J: TRBJ2-7; DNA: TGTGCCAGCAGCTCCACTAGCGGGGGAACCTACGAGCAGTACTTC; CDR3: CASSSTSGGTYEQYF
length: 13; size: .; V: TRBV6-1; D: .; J: TRBJ1-3; DNA: TGTGCCAGCAGAGGGGGAGCGGGAAACACCATATATTTT; CDR3: CASRGGAGNTIYF
length: 14; size: once; V: TRBV28; D: TRBD2; J: TRBJ2-7; DNA: TGTGCCACCCTGACTAGCGGTAGCTCCTACGAGCAGTACTTC; CDR3: CATLTSGSSYEQYF
length: 14; size: .; V: TRBV19; D: TRBD1; J: TRBJ1-6; DNA: TGTGCCAGTAGTCGGGGACAGGGTAGATCACCCCTCCACTTT; CDR3: CASSRGQGRSPLHF
length: 17; size: .; V: TRBV6-1; D: .; J: TRBJ2-3; DNA: TGTGCCAGCAGTGAAATCCGGGGGTATCTTCGCAACGATACGCAGTATTTT; CDR3: CASSEIRGYLRNDTQYF
length: 14; size: .; V: TRBV7-2; D: .; J: TRBJ2-2; DNA: TGTGCCAGCAGCCCCGTGGGGGGCACCGGGGAGCTGTTTTTT; CDR3: CASSPVGGTGELFF
length: 13; size: .; V: TRBV18; D: .; J: TRBJ1-1; DNA: TGTGCCAGCTCACCAACGGGGAACACTGAAGCTTTCTTT; CDR3: CASSPTGNTEAFF
length: 16; size: once; V: TRBV6-6; D: TRBD2; J: TRBJ2-7; DNA: TGTGCCAGCAGTTACTCTGTTAGCGGGCCTGCCTACGAGCAGTACTTC; CDR3: CASSYSVSGPAYEQYF
length: 15; size: few; V: TRBV6-5; D: .; J: TRBJ1-5; DNA: TGTGCCAGCAGTTACTCGAGCAGGGAGGGAGGGCCCCAGCATTTT; CDR3: CASSYSSREGGPQHF
length: 14; size: .; V: TRBV19; D: TRBD2; J: TRBJ2-7; DNA: TGTGCCAGTAGTGCCGGGCTAGCGGACTACGAGCAGTACTTC; CDR3: CASSAGLADYEQYF
length: 14; size: .; V: TRBV29-1; D: TRBD2; J: TRBJ2-5; DNA: TGCAGCGTCCAAGAACTAGCGGGGGTAGAGACCCAGTACTTC; CDR3: CSVQELAGVETQYF
length: 13; size: .; V: TRBV18; D: .; J: TRBJ2-1; DNA: TGTGCCAGCCACTCCTACTCCTACAATGAGCAGTTCTTC; CDR3: CASHSYSYNEQFF
length: 14; size: .; V: TRBV27; D: .; J: TRBJ2-7; DNA: TGTGCTAGCAGTGTTTACCGGGGTCCCTACGAGCAGTACTTC; CDR3: CASSVYRGPYEQYF
length: 12; size: .; V: TRBV11-2; D: .; J: TRBJ1-1; DNA: TGTGCCAGCAGGGAAGGGGGACCTGAAGCTTTCTTT; CDR3: CASREGGPEAFF